This is a list of T cell receptor beta chains from one sample in a study of blood T cell repertoires in COVID-19. Measured with immunoSEQ multiplex PCR; TCRdb has only the in-frame clones, and not every one. The table shows roughly 520,000 clones, with approximately 87% occurring only once. Sequenced sample: PBMCs or T cells enriched from blood (not recorded which). All receptors derive from a woman aged 35 to 49 who had recovered from COVID-19. Each CDR3 is given with its conserved first and last residue. Clone size is not always given. Where it is, it says once, few, many or a class for expanded clones.

TRBV28	.	TRBJ1-5	CASRRDRVVQPQHF
TRBV11-2	.	TRBJ2-3	CATQTSGSLFDTQYF
TRBV15	.	TRBJ2-2	CATSRVPGLDTGELFF
TRBV11-3	.	TRBJ1-2	CASSDTGGRGYTF
TRBV7-8	.	TRBJ1-4	CASSRSGQSNEKLFF
TRBV7-2	.	TRBJ1-1	CASSFAPIFQGGTEAFF
TRBV24-1	.	TRBJ2-7	CAIARAGVDEQYF
TRBV18	.	TRBJ2-1	CASSPRDRGRAEQFF
TRBV6-5	few	TRBJ1-2	CASSYQGGNGYTF
TRBV5-1	.	TRBJ2-5	CASSLAGTSGAQETQYF
TRBV21-1	.	TRBJ2-1	CASSFRDRVFYEQFF
TRBV6-4	.	TRBJ2-2	CARRSGERDTGELFF
TRBV24-1	.	TRBJ1-5	CATSDPTGYQPQHF
TRBV19	.	TRBJ1-1	CASIQLLGGTEAFF
TRBV12-5	.	TRBJ1-3	CASGLVRGSYRGSGNTIYF
TRBV30	.	TRBJ2-7	CAWKVTGTSYEQYF
TRBV24-1	.	TRBJ1-2	CATSDSLRLHGYTF
TRBV6-5	.	TRBJ2-1	CASRTDTSYNEQFF
TRBV11-3	.	TRBJ2-5	CASSLGLMMSSGYQETQYF
TRBV18	.	TRBJ2-7	CASSPVDRGRAYEQYF
TRBV5-4	.	TRBJ2-1	CASSLGRASGTSGSYNEQFF
TRBV4-2	.	TRBJ2-3	CASSQDRRREATDTQYF
TRBV6-5	.	TRBJ1-1	CASSYSLRGLDTEAFF
TRBV7-9	.	TRBJ2-1	CASSLAKRERSDEQFF
TRBV3-1/TRBV3-2	.	TRBJ2-7	CASSQGTSGSSYEQYF
TRBV30	.	TRBJ2-7	CAWSVSGRSRTF
TRBV11-3	.	TRBJ2-1	CASSSHPELLAGGVNEQFF
TRBV18	.	TRBJ1-1	CASSLSTEAFF
TRBV6-5	.	TRBJ1-2	CASSRSTLDYGYTF
TRBV11-3	.	TRBJ2-1	CASSPTNRGGEFF
TRBV6-2/TRBV6-3	.	TRBJ1-2	CASSPRQADGYTF
TRBV14	.	TRBJ2-2	CASSQAFFNTGELFF
TRBV5-8	.	TRBJ2-7	CASYPGQGSHEQYF
TRBV4-3	.	TRBJ1-2	CASSQVGGQSGYTF
TRBV12-3/TRBV12-4	.	TRBJ1-1	CASTDFRNTEAFF
TRBV7-8	.	TRBJ2-3	CASRKQGSGTDTQYF
TRBV18	.	TRBJ1-4	CASSPGNREKLFF
TRBV19	.	TRBJ1-5	CASIGTWGQPQHF
TRBV14	.	TRBJ1-2	CASSQGRTGGVYGYTF
TRBV9	.	TRBJ1-2	CASSPGGGNYGYTF
TRBV19	.	TRBJ2-3	CASSRRDRVRDTQYF
TRBV3-1/TRBV3-2	.	TRBJ1-4	CASSQREASEKLFF
TRBV7-2	.	TRBJ2-5	CASSPRADQETQYF
TRBV6-5	.	TRBJ2-7	CASSFRGSDYEQYF
TRBV9	.	TRBJ1-2	CASSGHRGWDFGNIYGYTF
TRBV5-6	.	TRBJ1-1	CASSLTGGLNTEAFF
TRBV14	.	TRBJ1-2	CASSTDRDWGGYTF
TRBV5-4	.	TRBJ1-1	CASSLGGVNTEAFF
TRBV5-1	.	TRBJ2-2	CASSLDFSGRSGELFF
TRBV28	.	TRBJ2-1	CASRTGYYNEQFF